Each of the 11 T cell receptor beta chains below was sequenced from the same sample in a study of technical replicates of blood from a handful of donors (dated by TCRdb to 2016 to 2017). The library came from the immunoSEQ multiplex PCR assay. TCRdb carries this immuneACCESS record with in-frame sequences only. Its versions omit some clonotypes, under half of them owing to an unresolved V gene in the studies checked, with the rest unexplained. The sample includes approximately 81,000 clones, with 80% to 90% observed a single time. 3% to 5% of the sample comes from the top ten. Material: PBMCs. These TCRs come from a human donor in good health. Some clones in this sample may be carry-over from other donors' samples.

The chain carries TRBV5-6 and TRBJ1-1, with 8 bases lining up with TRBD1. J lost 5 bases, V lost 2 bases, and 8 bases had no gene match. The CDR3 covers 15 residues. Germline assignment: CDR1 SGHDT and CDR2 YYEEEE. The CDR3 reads CASSFRDRLGTEAFF. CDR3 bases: TGTGCCAGCAGCTTCCGGGACAGGCTTGGAACTGAAGCTTTCTTT. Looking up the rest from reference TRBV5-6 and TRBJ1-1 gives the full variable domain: DAGVTQSPTHLIKTRGQQVTLRCSPKSGHDTVSWYQQALGQGPQFIFQYYEEEERQRGNFPDRFSGHQFPNYSSELNVNALLLGDSALYLCASSFRDRLGTEAFFGQGTRLTVV.

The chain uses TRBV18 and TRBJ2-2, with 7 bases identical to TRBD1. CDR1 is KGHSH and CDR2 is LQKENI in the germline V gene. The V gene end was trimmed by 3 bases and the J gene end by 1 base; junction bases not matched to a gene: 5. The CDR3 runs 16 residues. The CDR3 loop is CASSPGQVLNTGELFF. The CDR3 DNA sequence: TGTGCCAGCTCACCCGGACAGGTCCTGAACACCGGGGAGCTGTTTTTT.

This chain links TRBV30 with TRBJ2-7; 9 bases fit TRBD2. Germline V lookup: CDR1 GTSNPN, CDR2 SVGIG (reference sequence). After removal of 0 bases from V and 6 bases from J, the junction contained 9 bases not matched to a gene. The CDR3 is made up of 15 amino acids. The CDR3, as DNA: TGTGCCTGGAGTGTAGGGGCTAGCGGGAAATCCGAGCAGTACTTC. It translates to CAWSVGASGKSEQYF.

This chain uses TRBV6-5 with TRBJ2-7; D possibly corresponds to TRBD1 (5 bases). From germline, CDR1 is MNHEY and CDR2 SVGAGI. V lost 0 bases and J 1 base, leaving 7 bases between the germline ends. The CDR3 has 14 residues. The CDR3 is CASSYSTVSYEQYF. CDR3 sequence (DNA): TGTGCCAGCAGTTACTCGACAGTTTCCTACGAGCAGTACTTC.

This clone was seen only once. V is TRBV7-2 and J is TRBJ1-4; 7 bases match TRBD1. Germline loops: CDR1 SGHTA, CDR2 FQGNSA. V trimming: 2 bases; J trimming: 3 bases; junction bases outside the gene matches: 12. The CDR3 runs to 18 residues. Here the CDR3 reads CASSLSYDRVSSNEKLFF. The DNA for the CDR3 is TGTGCCAGCAGCTTATCCTACGACAGGGTGTCGTCTAATGAAAAACTGTTTTTT. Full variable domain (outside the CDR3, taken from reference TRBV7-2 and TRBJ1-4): GAGVSQSPSNKVTEKGKDVELRCDPISGHTALYWYRQSLGQGLEFLIYFQGNSAPDKSGLPSDRFSAERTGGSVSTLTIQRTQQEDSAVYLCASSLSYDRVSSNEKLFFGSGTQLSVL.

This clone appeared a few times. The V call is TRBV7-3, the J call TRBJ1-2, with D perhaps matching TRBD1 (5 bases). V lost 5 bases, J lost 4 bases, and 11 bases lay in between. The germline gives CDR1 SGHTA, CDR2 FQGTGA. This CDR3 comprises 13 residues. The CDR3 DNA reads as TGTGCCAGCAGCCGGCAGGGCCTCTATGGCTACACCTTC. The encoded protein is CASSRQGLYGYTF. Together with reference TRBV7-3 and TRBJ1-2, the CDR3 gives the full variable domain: GAGVSQTPSNKVTEKGKYVELRCDPISGHTALYWYRQSLGQGPEFLIYFQGTGAADDSGLPNDRFFAVRPEGSVSTLKIQRTERGDSAVYLCASSRQGLYGYTFGSGTRLTVV.

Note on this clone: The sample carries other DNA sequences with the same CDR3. For the CDR3, the DNA is TGTGCCACCAGCAGAGATCGGGGAGAGACCCAGTACTTC. Protein sequence: CATSRDRGETQYF. This sequence joins TRBV15 and TRBJ2-5; maybe TRBD2 (5 bases). Germline loops: CDR1 LNHNV, CDR2 YYDKDF (reference sequence). This CDR3 contains 13 residues. V was pared by 0 bases and J by 4 bases, with 6 bases between.

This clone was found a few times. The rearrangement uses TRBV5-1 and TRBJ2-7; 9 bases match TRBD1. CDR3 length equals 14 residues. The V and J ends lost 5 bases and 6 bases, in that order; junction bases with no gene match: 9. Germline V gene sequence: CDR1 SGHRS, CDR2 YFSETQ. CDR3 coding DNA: TGCGCCAGCAGATCCGGGACAGGGTCTCTCGAGCAGTACTTC. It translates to CASRSGTGSLEQYF. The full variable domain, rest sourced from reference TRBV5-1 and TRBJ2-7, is KAGVTQTPRYLIKTRGQQVTLSCSPISGHRSVSWYQQTPGQGLQFLFEYFSETQRNKGNFPGRFSGRQFSNSRSEMNVSTLELGDSALYLCASRSGTGSLEQYFGPGTRLTVT.

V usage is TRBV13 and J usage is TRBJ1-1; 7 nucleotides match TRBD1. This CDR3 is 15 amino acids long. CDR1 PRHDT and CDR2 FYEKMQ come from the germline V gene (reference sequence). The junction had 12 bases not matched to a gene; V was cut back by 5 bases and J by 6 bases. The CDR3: CASSKRTGAYSEAFF. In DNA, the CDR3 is TGTGCCAGCAGCAAACGGACAGGCGCCTACTCTGAAGCTTTCTTT.

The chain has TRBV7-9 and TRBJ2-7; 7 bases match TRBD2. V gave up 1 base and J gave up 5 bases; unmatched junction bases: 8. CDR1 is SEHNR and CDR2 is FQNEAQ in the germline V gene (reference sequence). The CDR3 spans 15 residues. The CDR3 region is CASSLVGARGDEQYF. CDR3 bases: TGTGCCAGCAGCTTAGTAGGGGCTCGGGGGGACGAGCAGTACTTC.

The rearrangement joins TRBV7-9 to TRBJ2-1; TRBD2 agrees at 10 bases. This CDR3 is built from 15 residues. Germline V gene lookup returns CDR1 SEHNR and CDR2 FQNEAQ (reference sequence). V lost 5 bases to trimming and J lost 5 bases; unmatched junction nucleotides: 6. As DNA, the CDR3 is TGTGCCAGCAGCCGGAGCGGGAGGGCCAACAATGAGCAGTTCTTC. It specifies CASSRSGRANNEQFF.